This T cell receptor (beta chain) came from a study of spatial heterogeneity in lung cancer. Study as a whole: The donors comprised 70 to 85 untreated early-stage non-small cell lung cancer patients. The average appearance count of each unique TCR and UMI combination in raw reads was more than eight. PBMC samples from follow-up, where available, were sequenced a median of approximately two years after resection. Detection of beta-chain sequences consistently exceeded that of alpha-chain sequences.

TCRdb reprocessed the 5' RACE reads with MiXCR, giving one entry per CDR3 protein. This repertoire shows around 120,000 distinct CDR3 sequences, 10% to 15% found once; its top ten account for approximately 16%. The time point here: blood at routine non-recurrence follow-up after resection. No cell sorting; template was whole RNA from tumor, lung tissue or PBMC. This CDR3 region has 15 residues. With 6 bases clipped from V and 1 base from J, the junction kept 3 bases outside the gene matches. The chain couples TRBV12-3 or TRBV12-4 to TRBJ1-5; the match to TRBD1 covers 10 bases. The TCR comes from a male donor with early-stage non-small cell lung cancer. The sample here was PBMCs, taken at follow-up. The CDR3 DNA is TGTGCCAGCAGGACAGGGGGCGAAAGCAATCAGCCCCAGCATTTT. Residues: CASRTGGESNQPQHF.